These T cell receptor beta chains were read from a single sample in a study of neurological immune-mediated disorders. TCRdb reprocessed the 5' RACE reads via MiXCR and lists one record per CDR3 protein. In the table there are about 52,000 distinct CDR3 sequences, approximately 3.9% of which are singletons. The sequencing input was PBMCs. These receptors all come from a man aged 25 to 45 with multiple sclerosis. CDR3s include the opening cysteine and the closing phenylalanine or tryptophan. The D gene is left open where the match is weak. Size is omitted from some rows. Given values are once, few, many or a class for expanded clones.

clone_size,d_call,v_call,j_call,cdr3_aa,cdr3_nt
many,NA,TRBV12-3/TRBV12-4,TRBJ1-1,CASSLEGMNTEAFF,TGTGCCAGCAGTTTGGAGGGGATGAACACTGAAGCTTTCTTT
few,NA,TRBV2,TRBJ1-6,CASRLRQNSPLNF,TGTGCCAGCAGATTGCGACAGAATTCACCCCTCAACTTT
many,NA,TRBV20-1,TRBJ1-1,CRGRTPMGTEAFF,TGCAGGGGCCGGACCCCAATGGGGACTGAAGCTTTCTTT
many,NA,TRBV20-1,TRBJ2-7,CSAVKGQGDGGDQYF,TGCAGTGCGGTGAAGGGGCAGGGGGACGGAGGGGATCAGTACTTC
many,NA,TRBV20-1,TRBJ2-3,CSAKEGPDTQYF,TGCAGTGCTAAAGAAGGGCCGGATACGCAGTATTTT
NA,NA,TRBV3-1,TRBJ1-1,CASSRATGTLNTEAFF,TGTGCCAGCAGCCGAGCTACCGGGACCTTGAACACTGAAGCTTTCTTT
many,NA,TRBV10-2,TRBJ1-4,CASSSGRATNEKLFF,TGCGCCAGCAGCAGCGGCAGGGCTACTAATGAAAAACTGTTTTTT
many,NA,TRBV7-6,TRBJ2-3,CASSLAYGVSTDTQYF,TGTGCCAGCAGCTTAGCATACGGGGTTAGCACAGATACGCAGTATTTT
many,NA,TRBV11-2,TRBJ2-1,CASSGHSGRYNEQFF,TGTGCCAGCAGCGGGCACAGCGGGCGGTACAATGAGCAGTTCTTC
NA,TRBD1,TRBV7-7,TRBJ2-7,CASSPGTGKEQYF,TGTGCTAGCAGCCCTGGGACAGGGAAAGAGCAGTACTTC
NA,TRBD2,TRBV7-2,TRBJ2-1,CANSLRSGGDNEQFF,TGTGCCAACAGCTTACGTAGCGGGGGGGACAATGAGCAGTTCTTC
many,NA,TRBV3-1,TRBJ2-3,CASSQQGPDTQYF,TGTGCCAGCAGCCAGCAGGGCCCAGATACGCAGTATTTT
many,NA,TRBV20-1,TRBJ2-7,CSAVSKREQYF,TGCAGTGCAGTCTCAAAGAGGGAGCAGTACTTC
many,NA,TRBV3-1,TRBJ1-1,CASSQIRTAAEAFF,TGTGCCAGCAGCCAAATTAGGACAGCGGCTGAAGCTTTCTTT
many,TRBD2,TRBV29-1,TRBJ2-7,CSANGLAGTYEQYF,TGCAGCGCCAACGGACTAGCGGGGACCTACGAGCAGTACTTC
many,TRBD1,TRBV5-1,TRBJ2-2,CASSAGTGVGELFF,TGCGCCAGCAGCGCCGGGACAGGGGTCGGGGAGCTGTTTTTT
many,NA,TRBV12-3/TRBV12-4,TRBJ2-7,CASSLARSNYEQYF,TGTGCCAGCAGTTTGGCCCGGTCTAACTACGAGCAGTACTTC
NA,TRBD2,TRBV7-7,TRBJ2-5,CASSPGLAGVAQYF,TGTGCCAGCAGCCCGGGACTAGCGGGGGTGGCCCAGTACTTC
many,NA,TRBV20-1,TRBJ1-1,CSAGVPGAEAFF,TGCAGTGCCGGTGTCCCGGGCGCTGAAGCTTTCTTT
many,NA,TRBV6-1,TRBJ1-1,CASKGNTEAFF,TGTGCCAGCAAAGGGAACACTGAAGCTTTCTTT
many,NA,TRBV20-1,TRBJ1-2,CSASQDLYGYTF,TGCAGTGCTAGTCAGGATCTCTATGGCTACACCTTC
many,NA,TRBV30,TRBJ2-7,CAFSGEYEQYF,TGTGCCTTTAGTGGGGAGTACGAGCAGTACTTC
many,NA,TRBV5-1,TRBJ2-7,CASSWNGVYEQYF,TGCGCCAGCAGCTGGAACGGGGTCTACGAGCAGTACTTC
few,NA,TRBV6-6,TRBJ2-7,CASSYGGKSYEQYF,TGTGCCAGCAGTTACGGGGGAAAGTCCTACGAGCAGTACTTC
many,NA,TRBV5-1,TRBJ2-7,CASSLDVQGAYEQYF,TGCGCCAGCAGCTTGGATGTGCAGGGAGCCTACGAGCAGTACTTC
many,NA,TRBV20-1,TRBJ1-2,CSARDGSFGGYTF,TGCAGTGCTAGAGATGGGAGTTTCGGGGGCTACACCTTC
many,NA,TRBV7-9,TRBJ1-6,CASSLDRFNSPLHF,TGTGCCAGCAGCCTCGACAGGTTCAATTCACCCCTCCACTTT
many,NA,TRBV20-1,TRBJ2-5,CSARSGLGETQYF,TGCAGTGCTAGATCAGGGTTAGGGGAGACCCAGTACTTC
many,NA,TRBV11-2,TRBJ1-1,CASSPRVRVREGTEAFF,TGTGCCAGCAGCCCGCGCGTAAGGGTCAGGGAAGGAACTGAAGCTTTCTTT
many,NA,TRBV10-2,TRBJ1-5,CASSEKVGRVSGGNQPQHF,TGCGCCAGCAGTGAGAAGGTGGGGCGCGTGTCGGGTGGCAATCAGCCCCAGCATTTT
many,TRBD1,TRBV29-1,TRBJ1-5,CSAGQGGQPQNF,TGCAGCGCCGGACAGGGGGGTCAGCCCCAGAATTTT
many,NA,TRBV7-8,TRBJ1-5,CASSLERSNQPQHF,TGTGCCAGCAGCTTAGAGCGTAGCAATCAGCCCCAGCATTTT
many,TRBD1,TRBV11-2,TRBJ2-1,CASSGQGRNEQFF,TGTGCCAGCAGCGGACAGGGGAGGAATGAGCAGTTCTTC
many,TRBD2,TRBV27,TRBJ2-3,CASSRLAADTQYF,TGTGCCAGCAGCAGACTAGCGGCAGATACGCAGTATTTT
many,NA,TRBV20-1,TRBJ1-2,CSAKPRQASNYGYTF,TGCAGTGCTAAACCTCGACAGGCTTCTAACTATGGCTACACCTTC
few,NA,TRBV4-1,TRBJ1-2,CASSQDRGPNYGYTF,TGCGCCAGCAGCCAAGACAGGGGCCCTAACTATGGCTACACCTTC
many,NA,TRBV5-1,TRBJ2-3,CASSSDSLSTDTQYF,TGCGCCAGCAGCTCCGACAGTCTCAGCACAGATACGCAGTATTTT